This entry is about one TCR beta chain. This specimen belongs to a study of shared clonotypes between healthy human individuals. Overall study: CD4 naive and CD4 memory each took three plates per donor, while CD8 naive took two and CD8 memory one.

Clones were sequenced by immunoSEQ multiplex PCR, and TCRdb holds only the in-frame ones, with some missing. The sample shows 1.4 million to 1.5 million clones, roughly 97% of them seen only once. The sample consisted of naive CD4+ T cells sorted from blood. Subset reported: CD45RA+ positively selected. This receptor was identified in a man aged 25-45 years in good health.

In nucleotides, the CDR3 is TGTGCCAGCAGTCCTACGGGACTAGCAGATACGCAGTATTTT. Its protein is CASSPTGLADTQYF. The chain is built from TRBV6-6 and TRBJ2-3, with TRBD2 identical over 8 bases. The V gene's germline CDR1 is MNHNY and CDR2 SVGAGI (reference sequence). J was trimmed by 4 bases and V by 5 bases; bases with no gene match: 5. This CDR3 comprises 14 residues.